The 26 T cell receptor beta chains reported below all come from one sample, sequenced in a study of CD8 T cells in Susac syndrome. An amount of RNA that ranged from roughly 0.45 to 1 ug was reverse transcribed with random hexamers. TCRdb redid the calling of the immunoSEQ multiplex PCR reads with MiXCR, one entry per CDR3 protein. The sample comprises about 140,000 distinct CDR3 sequences, just under 95% of which are singletons, and 0.14% rests with the top ten. Sequences were obtained from CD4+ T cells from PBMCs. The source is a human donor with Susac syndrome.

The chain links TRBV9 to TRBJ2-5, with D possibly being TRBD2 (5 bases). The CDR3 runs 15 residues. Germline values: CDR1 SGDLS, CDR2 YYNGEE. Deletions cut 3 bases from V and 2 bases from J, with 14 bases between. The CDR3 coding sequence is TGTGCCAGCAGCGGCCGTCGGGTAGCGCAAGAGACCCAGTACTTC. Its protein is CASSGRRVAQETQYF.

The genes are TRBV12-3 or TRBV12-4 and TRBJ1-5; 7 bases are a match to TRBD1. The CDR3 spans 14 residues. V was clipped by 7 bases and J by 6 bases; unmatched bases: 9. The CDR3 bases are TGTGCCAGCACCAGACAGGGATTGGGTCAGCCCCAGCATTTT. Its protein is CASTRQGLGQPQHF.

The rearrangement joins TRBV9 to TRBJ1-2, with 9 bases fitting TRBD1. CDR3 length: 15 amino acids. V dropped 3 bases and J dropped 7; count of bases not matched to a gene: 10. Germline CDR1 reads SGDLS; CDR2 reads YYNGEE. As DNA, the CDR3 is TGTGCCAGCAGCGGTTTACGGGACAGGGTTTCTGGCTACACCTTC. Its protein product is CASSGLRDRVSGYTF.

This chain uses TRBV7-9 with TRBJ2-1, with D hard to call. Trimming removed 5 bases from V and 15 bases from J, with 17 bases in between. Germline CDR1 SEHNR, CDR2 FQNEAQ (reference sequence). There are 12 residues in the CDR3. The CDR3 bases are TGTGCCAGCAGCCGAGAGACATCCTTGGGGTTCTTC. It codes for CASSRETSLGFF.

The chain combines TRBV29-1 with TRBJ2-1; 9 bases agree with TRBD1. The V gene's germline CDR1 is SQVTM and CDR2 ANQGSEA. The CDR3 length is 14 residues. Losses at the gene ends were 8 bases for V and 2 bases for J; bases not matched to a gene: 7. The CDR3: CSYRDRATYNEQFF. The CDR3 DNA follows: TGCAGCTACCGGGACAGGGCTACCTACAATGAGCAGTTCTTC.

This chain uses TRBV27 with TRBJ1-6; D might be TRBD1 (5 bases). The length of the CDR3 is 15 residues. Trimming stripped 3 bases from V and 9 bases from J, with 15 bases between. CDR1 and CDR2 from the germline V gene are MNHEY and SMNVEV (reference sequence). The CDR3 DNA follows: TGTGCCAGCAGTTTCGGCGGGGCGTTGGGTTCACCCCTCCACTTT. Translation gives CASSFGGALGSPLHF.

This chain links TRBV11-3 with TRBJ2-1; 9 positions match TRBD1. V was clipped by 5 bases and J by 5 bases; unmatched bases: 7. The germline V gene has CDR1 SGHNT and CDR2 YENEEA. The CDR3 runs to 15 residues. CDR3 in DNA: TGTGCCAGCAGCCCGAGGACAGGGGCGAACAATGAGCAGTTCTTC. This translates into CASSPRTGANNEQFF.

The chain joins TRBV5-1 to TRBJ2-5; D remains ambiguous. CDR1 SGHRS and CDR2 YFSETQ come from the germline V gene. The CDR3 length is 14 residues. V was trimmed by 0 bases and J by 1 base, leaving 7 bases between them. Written as DNA, the CDR3 is TGCGCCAGCAGCTTGGTTGGCATCCAAGAGACCCAGTACTTC. Its protein product is CASSLVGIQETQYF.

For the CDR3, the DNA is TGTGCCAGCAGTCCAAAGCGGGAACTCTACAATGAGCAGTTCTTC. Protein product: CASSPKRELYNEQFF. The chain has TRBV6-6 and TRBJ2-1; 7 bases fit TRBD2. This CDR3 has 15 residues. Germline-derived CDR1 and CDR2 are MNHNY and SVGAGI (reference sequence). With 5 bases clipped from V and 3 bases from J, the junction kept 7 bases outside the gene matches.

This chain links TRBV6-5 with TRBJ2-3; D gene ambiguous. V lost 6 bases, J lost 6 bases, and 7 bases lay in between. In germline, CDR1 is MNHEY, CDR2 SVGAGI. This CDR3 has 11 residues. CDR3 DNA: TGTGCCAGCAGAAACTGGGATACGCAGTATTTT. This encodes CASRNWDTQYF.

The rearrangement uses TRBV5-4 and TRBJ2-5; D assignment may be TRBD1 or TRBD2 (5 bases each). V was cut by 5 bases and J by 4 bases, with 18 bases left in between. The CDR3 loop spans 15 amino acids. Germline V gene lookup returns CDR1 SGHNT and CDR2 YYREEE (reference sequence). The CDR3 sequence: CASSPLGRSLETQYF. The CDR3 DNA reads TGTGCCAGCAGTCCGCTGGGACGGTCCCTAGAGACCCAGTACTTC.

In its sample, this clonotype was seen once. The chain employs TRBV2 and TRBJ2-5, with D unresolved. This CDR3 has 12 residues. Between the trimmed V and J ends, which lost 2 bases and 4 bases, there was a span of 5 bases. Looked up from germline, CDR1 is SNHLY and CDR2 is FYNNEI. The CDR3 nucleotides are TGTGCCAGCAGTGAAAATCGAGAGACCCAGTACTTC. It codes for CASSENRETQYF.

The chain has TRBV20-1 and TRBJ2-3, with a weak D call TRBD1 (6 bases). Gene TRBJ1-5 matches the end of the DNA better, so the J call may be wrong. The CDR3 sequence is 15 residues long. The germline V gene has CDR1 DFQATT and CDR2 SNEGSKA (reference sequence). CDR3 in DNA: TGCAGTGCTTCGACTAGCGGGAGTCGGACAGATACGCAGCATTTT. Translating gives CSASTSGSRTDTQHF.

The J gene is TRBJ2-7, the V gene TRBV28; maybe TRBD2 (6 bases). The V end was cut by 7 bases, the J end by 4 bases, with 14 bases between. The CDR3 covers 13 residues. Germline V gene data show CDR1 as MDHEN and CDR2 as SYDVKM. CDR3 DNA sequence: TGTGCCAGCACGGGACTCAAAGCGTACGAGCAGTACTTC. Translating it yields CASTGLKAYEQYF.

The genes are TRBV3-1 and TRBJ1-2; D may be TRBD1 (5 bases). Germline values: CDR1 LGHDT, CDR2 YNNKEL (reference sequence). The CDR3 spans 16 residues. V was shortened by 0 bases and J by 4 bases, with 15 bases between the two germline ends. The CDR3 DNA is TGTGCCAGCAGCCAAGATCTAATGGGCAGGGCCTATGGCTACACCTTC. Protein: CASSQDLMGRAYGYTF.

The chain employs TRBV3-1 and TRBJ2-3, with 7 nucleotides matching TRBD2. The CDR3 sequence is 16 residues long. With 3 bases clipped from V and 3 bases from J, the junction kept 9 bases outside the gene matches. In germline, CDR1 is LGHDT, CDR2 YNNKEL (reference sequence). The DNA of the CDR3 is TGTGCCAGCAGCCACAGACTAGCAACGGGTACAGATACGCAGTATTTT. It specifies CASSHRLATGTDTQYF.

The chain recombines TRBV12-3 or TRBV12-4 with TRBJ2-7, with D possibly being TRBD2 (6 bases). The CDR3 sequence is 13 residues long. With 4 bases removed from V and 3 bases from J, the gap between germline ends came to 10 bases. CDR3 sequence reads: CASSSPTSYEQYF. The CDR3 DNA is TGTGCCAGCAGTTCCCCGACTAGCTACGAGCAGTACTTC.

The gene calls are TRBV11-2 and TRBJ1-3; D remains unclear. V was cut by 4 bases and J by 4 bases, with 14 bases left in between. The CDR3 consists of 15 residues. Per the germline V gene, CDR1 is SGHAT and CDR2 is FQNNGV. The CDR3 here is CASSSFTRRGNTIYF. In DNA form, the CDR3 reads TGTGCCAGCAGCTCATTTACGAGGAGAGGAAACACCATATATTTT.

The chain links TRBV19 to TRBJ2-1, with TRBD2 matching over 7 bases. J gave up 10 bases and V 0 bases, and 12 bases lay outside the gene matches. CDR3 length: 16 residues. Germline CDR1 and CDR2: LNHDA and SQIVND (reference sequence). DNA of the CDR3: TGTGCCAGTAGTATAGAGGGGGGAGGGGTATCTGGAGAGCAGTTCTTC. It translates to CASSIEGGGVSGEQFF.

This clonotype was found a few times. The chain recombines TRBV2 with TRBJ1-5; no clear D gene. The CDR3 runs 15 residues. Germline V CDR1 and CDR2: SNHLY, FYNNEI. The V gene lost 3 bases and the J gene lost 2 bases, with 11 bases spanning the gap. The CDR3 nucleotides are TGTGCCAGCAGTGACGAGGGTCGCGGCAATCAGCCCCAGCATTTT. Encoded protein: CASSDEGRGNQPQHF.

This chain connects TRBV20-1 to TRBJ1-1; D unresolved. V lost 0 bases and J 1 base, leaving 9 bases between the germline ends. This CDR3 is 14 amino acids long. Germline V CDR1 and CDR2: DFQATT, SNEGSKA (reference sequence). DNA for the CDR3: TGCAGTGCTAGAGATTTCGAAGCGAACACTGAAGCTTTCTTT. Its protein is CSARDFEANTEAFF.

A single count supports this clonotype. V gene TRBV4-2 combines with J gene TRBJ2-1; unclear D gene. The CDR3 contains 14 residues. Trimming removed 0 bases from V and 10 bases from J, with 13 bases in between. Germline CDR1 LGHNA, CDR2 YNFKEQ. CDR3 region: CASSQDYSGGEQFF. CDR3 bases: TGTGCCAGCAGCCAAGATTACTCGGGCGGAGAGCAGTTCTTC.

The rearrangement uses TRBV18 and TRBJ2-7, with unresolved D. Trimming left V 2 bases short and J 3 bases short, with 8 bases between. This CDR3 comprises 13 residues. The V gene's germline CDR1 is KGHSH and CDR2 LQKENI. The DNA of the CDR3 is TGTGCCAGCTCACCAGCATCGCGCTACGAGCAGTACTTC. Its translation: CASSPASRYEQYF.

CDR3 sequence: CASSHVQDGEQFF. DNA for the CDR3: TGTGCCAGCAGCCATGTCCAGGACGGGGAGCAGTTCTTC. This chain uses TRBV4-2 with TRBJ2-1; D unclear. Germline V gene lookup returns CDR1 LGHNA and CDR2 YNFKEQ. This CDR3 region has 13 residues. Trimming pared 3 bases from V and 10 bases from J, leaving 13 bases between.

This rearrangement joins TRBV5-8 to TRBJ1-1; the D gene is possibly TRBD1 (5 bases). Germline V CDR1 and CDR2: SGHTS, YDEGEE. V dropped 4 bases and J dropped 13 bases, with 23 bases sitting between them. CDR3 length: 14 amino acids. The CDR3 sequence is CASSPESGRAIGFF. CDR3 bases: TGTGCCAGCAGCCCGGAGTCTGGCAGGGCAATCGGTTTCTTT.

In this sample, this clonotype turned up a few times. The chain has TRBV7-2 and TRBJ1-5; D remains unclear. Looked up from germline, CDR1 is SGHTA and CDR2 is FQGNSA. Trimming took 1 base from V and 7 from J, leaving 8 bases between them. The CDR3 spans 13 residues. The CDR3 nucleotides are TGTGCCAGCAGCTTAGAAGGGTTCCAGCCCCAGCATTTT. This codes for CASSLEGFQPQHF.